These T cell receptor beta chains were read from a single sample in a study of early T cells in non-severe SARS-CoV-2 infection. One entry per CDR3 protein, called by TCRdb with MiXCR from the 5' RACE reads. The table shows 20,000 to 25,000 distinct CDR3 sequences, with about 4.6% occurring only once. The sequencing input was whole blood. These receptors were obtained from an adult who was a healthcare worker with PCR-confirmed SARS-CoV-2 infection or an uninfected control (not recorded which). CDR3s include the opening cysteine and the closing phenylalanine or tryptophan. The D gene is left open where the match is weak. A row's size may be missing; if present it is once, few, many or a size class.

D: -; J: TRBJ1-5; size: few; V: TRBV6-6; CDR3: CASGEGDQPQHF; DNA: TGTGCCAGCGGAGAAGGGGATCAGCCCCAGCATTTT
D: -; J: TRBJ1-6; size: many; V: TRBV6-6; CDR3: CASSSLGTSGSPLHF; DNA: TGTGCCAGCAGTTCCCTCGGGACATCTGGTTCACCCCTCCACTTT
D: TRBD1; J: TRBJ1-1; size: many; V: TRBV5-5; CDR3: CASTRTGVSLLGTEAFF; DNA: TGTGCCAGCACCCGGACAGGGGTCTCCCTTTTGGGGACTGAAGCTTTCTTT
D: TRBD2; J: TRBJ2-5; size: many; V: TRBV3-1; CDR3: CASTLTSGETQYF; DNA: TGTGCCAGCACCCTGACTAGCGGTGAGACCCAGTACTTC
D: -; J: TRBJ2-3; size: few; V: TRBV11-3; CDR3: CASSLESLDTQYF; DNA: TGTGCCAGCAGCTTAGAATCTCTAGATACGCAGTATTTT
D: -; J: TRBJ2-2; size: many; V: TRBV4-1; CDR3: CASSQEPQIGAGTGELFF; DNA: TGCGCCAGCAGCCAAGAACCACAGATTGGGGCGGGCACCGGGGAGCTGTTTTTT
D: -; J: TRBJ2-1; size: many; V: TRBV4-3; CDR3: CASSAGYGYNEQFF; DNA: TGCGCCAGCAGCGCAGGGTATGGCTACAATGAGCAGTTCTTC
D: -; J: TRBJ2-4; size: -; V: TRBV20-1; CDR3: CSAFQWDIQYF; DNA: TGCAGTGCTTTTCAATGGGACATTCAGTACTTC
D: -; J: TRBJ2-1; size: -; V: TRBV2; CDR3: CASSEGRRHEQFF; DNA: TGTGCCAGCAGTGAAGGCCGGAGGCATGAGCAGTTCTTC
D: -; J: TRBJ1-2; size: many; V: TRBV6-1; CDR3: CAGMESALRKDGYTF; DNA: TGTGCCGGCATGGAGAGTGCCCTCAGAAAGGATGGCTACACCTTC
D: -; J: TRBJ2-5; size: few; V: TRBV7-2; CDR3: CASSLAHETQYF; DNA: TGTGCCAGCAGCTTAGCCCACGAGACCCAGTACTTC
D: -; J: TRBJ1-1; size: many; V: TRBV20-1; CDR3: CSARVPQNTEAFF; DNA: TGCAGTGCTAGAGTTCCCCAGAACACTGAAGCTTTCTTT